This TCR beta chain is from a study of blood T cell repertoires in COVID-19. Overall study: Whether acute or convalescent, the COVID-19 samples came from the United States, Italy and Spain. T cells, B-cell-depleted T cells, or PBMCs provided the cDNA or gDNA that served as material.

Source study methods: The assay estimated nucleated cells by amplifying reference gene primers. Method: immunoSEQ multiplex PCR; TCRdb's copy keeps in-frame clones and lacks some. V and J calls and clone size follow that table, whereas D and trimming were derived from the DNA. The table lists over 10,000 clones, about 90% of them singletons. The V and J ends lost 1 base and 7 bases, in that order; junction bases with no gene match: 9. The CDR3 is 16 residues long. Germline V gene sequence: CDR1 SGHTA, CDR2 FQGTGA. The chain joins TRBV7-3 to TRBJ2-1; 8 positions agree with TRBD2. What was sequenced was peripheral blood. This clonotype was sampled from a human donor in a cohort sampled during active COVID-19. The CDR3 nucleotides read TGTGCCAGCAGCTTAATTCGGGGGGGCAATAGAAATGAGCAGTTCTTC. The encoded protein is CASSLIRGGNRNEQFF.